A single sample is the source of the 17 T cell receptor beta chains below, sequenced in a study of T-cell memory formation after mild COVID-19. TCRdb re-derived calls from the 5' RACE reads in MiXCR, one entry per CDR3 protein. The sample includes roughly 190,000 distinct CDR3 sequences, around 25% seen only once; the top ten take about an eighth. The sequenced material came from PBMCs or a T cell subset sorted from them (not recorded which). These receptors were collected from an adult woman who had mild COVID-19 (a few samples of this study predate the infection). Cell type and time point are not known.

V and J are TRBV27 and TRBJ2-7; 10 bases align to TRBD1. Losses at the gene ends were 5 bases for V and 4 bases for J; bases not matched to a gene: 8. Germline V gene data show CDR1 as MNHEY and CDR2 as SMNVEV (reference sequence). This CDR3 has 15 amino acids. CDR3 DNA sequence: TGTGCCAGCAGTATCTTTGGGACAGGGGCGTACGAGCAGTACTTC. Translating gives CASSIFGTGAYEQYF.

A few counts support this clonotype. The chain links TRBV20-1 to TRBJ1-5, with D perhaps matching TRBD1 (6 bases). CDR1 DFQATT and CDR2 SNEGSKA come from the germline V gene (reference sequence). The V end lost 0 bases, the J end lost 2 bases, and 17 bases lay between the germline ends. The length of the CDR3 is 17 residues. CDR3 protein: CSARDGWGAGGNQPQHF. The CDR3 DNA is TGCAGTGCTAGAGATGGGTGGGGAGCAGGGGGCAATCAGCCCCAGCATTTT.

The chain is built from TRBV11-3 and TRBJ2-1, with 13 bases matching TRBD2. Germline loops: CDR1 SGHNT, CDR2 YENEEA. The junction had 8 bases not matched to a gene; V was cut back by 5 bases and J by 7 bases. The CDR3 is 16 residues long. The CDR3 protein is CASSASGLAGMNEQFF. The DNA of the CDR3 is TGTGCCAGCAGCGCCTCGGGACTAGCGGGAATGAATGAGCAGTTCTTC.

This clonotype was observed a few times. The chain couples TRBV10-3 to TRBJ2-1; weak D call: TRBD1 (5 bases). The CDR3 contains 14 residues. V was shortened by 8 bases and J by 5 bases, with 16 bases between the two germline ends. The V gene's germline CDR1 is ENHRY and CDR2 SYGVKD. The CDR3 nucleotides are TGTGCCATCGGGCCAGGGCATAAGAACAATGAGCAGTTCTTC. It codes for CAIGPGHKNNEQFF.

This rearrangement joins TRBV11-2 to TRBJ1-4; no reliable D call. The germline V gene has CDR1 SGHAT and CDR2 FQNNGV. The CDR3 is 14 amino acids. Trimming pared 5 bases from V and 6 bases from J, leaving 13 bases between. CDR3: CASSPRGVDEKLFF. The CDR3 nucleotides read TGTGCCAGCAGCCCCCGGGGTGTGGATGAAAAACTGTTTTTT.

This clonotype turned up a few times. CDR3 nucleotides: TGTGCCTGGAGGCCCGGGACAGGGGGCCATGAGCAGTTCTTC. This sequence encodes CAWRPGTGGHEQFF. The rearrangement joins TRBV30 to TRBJ2-1; TRBD1 agrees at 12 bases. Germline lookup yields CDR1 GTSNPN and CDR2 SVGIG (reference sequence). The CDR3 is made up of 14 amino acids. V lost 3 bases to trimming and J lost 8 bases; unmatched junction nucleotides: 5. The full variable domain, in which reference TRBV30 and TRBJ2-1 provide the parts outside the CDR3, is SQTIHQWPATLVQPVGSPLSLECTVEGTSNPNLYWYRQAAGRGLQLLFYSVGIGQISSEVPQNLSASRPQDRQFILSSKKLLLSDSGFYLCAWRPGTGGHEQFFGPGTRLTVL.

This clonotype was counted between two and nine times. The chain joins TRBV20-1 to TRBJ2-3; TRBD2 matches at 10 bases. The length of the CDR3 is 15 residues. V trimming: 3 bases; J trimming: 1 base; junction bases outside the gene matches: 4. CDR1 is DFQATT and CDR2 is SNEGSKA in the germline V gene (reference sequence). The CDR3 spells CSASQLAGGTDTQYF. DNA of the CDR3: TGCAGTGCTAGTCAGCTAGCGGGGGGCACAGATACGCAGTATTTT.

This clonotype came up a few times. The rearrangement joins TRBV7-8 to TRBJ2-7, with 10 positions matching TRBD2. This CDR3 comprises 17 residues. The germline CDR1 and CDR2 sequences are SGHVS and FQNEAQ. The ends lost 2 bases at V and 2 bases at J; junction bases unmatched: 9. CDR3 coding DNA: TGTGCCAGCAGCTTACGGGTAGCGGGGGGTCGTACCTACGAGCAGTACTTC. Translation gives CASSLRVAGGRTYEQYF.

The V call is TRBV24-1, the J call TRBJ2-7; D is ambiguous. V dropped 4 bases and J dropped 6 bases, with 9 bases sitting between them. Germline V gene data show CDR1 as KGHDR and CDR2 as SFDVKD. The CDR3 sequence is 12 residues long. The CDR3 region is CATSERTGEQYF. In DNA, the CDR3 is TGTGCCACCAGTGAGAGGACGGGCGAGCAGTACTTC.

This clonotype was observed a handful of times. V gene TRBV15 combines with J gene TRBJ2-1, with TRBD2 matching over 11 bases. Per germline, CDR1 LNHNV and CDR2 YYDKDF (reference sequence). The CDR3 extends over 16 amino acids. The V gene end was trimmed by 5 bases and the J gene end by 4 bases; junction bases not matched to a gene: 7. CDR3 in amino acids: CATSETRLAGYNEQFF. DNA of the CDR3: TGTGCCACCAGCGAAACCCGACTAGCGGGGTACAATGAGCAGTTCTTC.

The rearrangement joins TRBV7-9 to TRBJ1-1, with D perhaps TRBD1 (6 bases). Germline CDR1 SEHNR, CDR2 FQNEAQ (reference sequence). Trimming took 5 bases from V and 3 from J, leaving 19 bases between them. This CDR3 contains 16 residues. In DNA form, the CDR3 reads TGTGCCAGCAGCCCCAAAGCGTACAGGGAGGACACTGAAGCTTTCTTT. Translating gives CASSPKAYREDTEAFF.

In its sample, this clonotype was seen a few times. This chain joins TRBV12-3 or TRBV12-4 and TRBJ2-7; D remains ambiguous. CDR3 length: 13 amino acids. Trimming pared 0 bases from V and 3 bases from J, leaving 6 bases between. CDR3 residues: CASSLAPFYEQYF. CDR3 nucleotides: TGTGCCAGCAGTTTAGCGCCATTCTACGAGCAGTACTTC.

The gene calls are TRBV4-1 and TRBJ2-3; D uncertain. The CDR3 is 16 residues long. Germline V gives CDR1 MGHRA, CDR2 YSYEKL. The V end lost 1 base, the J end lost 5 bases, and 16 bases lay between the germline ends. CDR3 residues: CASSQGGTWAEDTQYF. Written as DNA, the CDR3 is TGCGCCAGCAGCCAAGGCGGAACATGGGCGGAAGATACGCAGTATTTT.

This clonotype showed up just a few times. V is TRBV7-6 and J is TRBJ2-7; TRBD1 aligns across 7 bases. J was trimmed by 1 base and V by 5 bases; bases with no gene match: 11. Germline CDR1 and CDR2: SGHVS and FNYEAQ. The CDR3 has 16 residues. CDR3 amino acids: CASSPRRQGRSYEQYF. CDR3 bases: TGTGCCAGCAGCCCCCGTCGACAGGGACGGTCCTACGAGCAGTACTTC.

The chain joins TRBV3-1 to TRBJ2-3; D may be TRBD1 or TRBD2 (5 bases each). CDR1 is LGHDT, CDR2 YNNKEL, per germline (reference sequence). The CDR3 is 13 amino acids. Trimming left V 4 bases short and J 6 bases short, with 11 bases between. The CDR3 DNA reads as TGTGCCAGCAGCCGATACGGGGCGGATACGCAGTATTTT. Translation gives CASSRYGADTQYF.

This clonotype has only a few counts. The V call is TRBV9, the J call TRBJ2-1; D is possibly TRBD2 (5 bases). This CDR3 has 13 amino acids. CDR1 SGDLS and CDR2 YYNGEE come from the germline V gene. Trimming pared 3 bases from V and 8 bases from J, leaving 12 bases between. CDR3 region: CASSADPEDEQFF. Here the CDR3 DNA reads TGTGCCAGCAGCGCAGATCCGGAGGATGAGCAGTTCTTC.

The chain combines TRBV27 with TRBJ2-7; 9 bases line up with TRBD1. The CDR3 is 16 amino acids. V lost 5 bases, J lost 3 bases, and 11 bases stayed unmatched. Germline assignment: CDR1 MNHEY and CDR2 SMNVEV (reference sequence). The CDR3 bases are TGTGCCAGCAGTCCTTGGCCGGGACAGGGCCACTACGAGCAGTACTTC. Residues: CASSPWPGQGHYEQYF.